This is a list of T cell receptor beta chains from one sample in a study of T cell changes during pregnancy in multiple sclerosis. Here immunoSEQ multiplex PCR was the method, and the copy in TCRdb shows in-frame clones only, minus some. The sample records about 75,000 clones, approximately 95% being singletons. The specimen comprised CD4+ T cells from peripheral blood mononuclear cells, sampled after pregnancy. The receptors were gathered from a female donor with multiple sclerosis, enrolled in a pregnancy study. Each CDR3 is given with its conserved first and last residue. The order of the fields is J gene, V gene, D gene, clone size, CDR3 protein, CDR3 DNA. D genes are given only for firm matches. For some rows the clone size is stated as once, few or many, or as a class when expanded; others skip it.

j_gene: TRBJ2-3; v_gene: TRBV9; d_gene: TRBD2; abundance: .; CDR3aa: CASSVGPVTSTHTDTQYF; CDR3nt: TGTGCCAGCAGCGTAGGCCCTGTGACTAGCACTCACACAGATACGCAGTATTTT
j_gene: TRBJ2-2; v_gene: TRBV6-1; d_gene: TRBD1; abundance: .; CDR3aa: CASSEGGTVLGELFF; CDR3nt: TGTGCCAGCAGTGAAGGAGGGACAGTACTCGGGGAGCTGTTTTTT
j_gene: TRBJ2-7; v_gene: TRBV2; d_gene: TRBD2; abundance: .; CDR3aa: CASSEGSSGRGFQMKQYF; CDR3nt: TGTGCCAGCAGTGAAGGGTCTAGCGGGCGAGGCTTTCAAATGAAGCAGTACTTC
j_gene: TRBJ1-1; v_gene: TRBV9; d_gene: TRBD1; abundance: .; CDR3aa: CASSAGQGNFLNTEAFF; CDR3nt: TGTGCCAGCAGCGCGGGACAGGGTAATTTCTTGAACACTGAAGCTTTCTTT
j_gene: TRBJ2-1; v_gene: TRBV11-3; d_gene: TRBD1; abundance: .; CDR3aa: CASSLGRRGHNEQFF; CDR3nt: TGTGCCAGCAGCTTAGGGAGAAGGGGGCATAATGAGCAGTTCTTC
j_gene: TRBJ1-3; v_gene: TRBV7-9; d_gene: .; abundance: .; CDR3aa: CASSFPGHLSGNTIYF; CDR3nt: TGTGCCAGCAGCTTCCCGGGACACCTCTCTGGAAACACCATATATTTT
j_gene: TRBJ2-2; v_gene: TRBV19; d_gene: .; abundance: .; CDR3aa: CATEGGAGTGELFF; CDR3nt: TGTGCCACAGAAGGGGGGGCGGGCACCGGGGAGCTGTTTTTT
j_gene: TRBJ2-1; v_gene: TRBV2; d_gene: TRBD2; abundance: .; CDR3aa: CASRSRTSGSLNEQFF; CDR3nt: TGTGCCAGCAGGAGCCGGACTAGCGGGAGCCTCAATGAGCAGTTCTTC
j_gene: TRBJ2-2; v_gene: TRBV27; d_gene: .; abundance: .; CDR3aa: CASSSGLRAHTGELFF; CDR3nt: TGTGCCAGCAGTTCGGGGTTGCGGGCCCACACCGGGGAGCTGTTTTTT
j_gene: TRBJ1-5; v_gene: TRBV7-9; d_gene: .; abundance: .; CDR3aa: CASSFGGAIDPQHF; CDR3nt: TGTGCCAGCAGCTTTGGGGGGGCAATTGATCCCCAGCATTTT
j_gene: TRBJ1-2; v_gene: TRBV7-2; d_gene: TRBD1; abundance: .; CDR3aa: CASSSSRTGGTYGYTF; CDR3nt: TGTGCCAGCAGCTCTTCGAGGACAGGGGGTACCTATGGCTACACCTTC
j_gene: TRBJ2-6; v_gene: TRBV5-1; d_gene: .; abundance: .; CDR3aa: CASNEMQGGSGANVLTF; CDR3nt: TGCGCCAGCAACGAGATGCAGGGGGGCTCTGGGGCCAACGTCCTGACTTTC
j_gene: TRBJ2-3; v_gene: TRBV9; d_gene: TRBD2; abundance: .; CDR3aa: CASSTHILAEPTDTQYF; CDR3nt: TGTGCCAGCAGCACGCACATACTAGCGGAGCCCACAGATACGCAGTATTTT
j_gene: TRBJ2-7; v_gene: TRBV6-5; d_gene: .; abundance: .; CDR3aa: CASRTESEQYF; CDR3nt: TGTGCCAGCAGAACTGAGAGCGAGCAGTACTTC
j_gene: TRBJ2-5; v_gene: TRBV5-1; d_gene: .; abundance: .; CDR3aa: CASSLVPGFQETQYF; CDR3nt: TGCGCCAGCAGCTTGGTACCTGGCTTCCAAGAGACCCAGTACTTC
j_gene: TRBJ2-7; v_gene: TRBV28; d_gene: .; abundance: .; CDR3aa: CASSPPTPVNEQYF; CDR3nt: TGTGCCAGCAGCCCTCCTACTCCCGTGAACGAGCAGTACTTC
j_gene: TRBJ2-7; v_gene: TRBV27; d_gene: TRBD2; abundance: .; CDR3aa: CASSPGLAGGPQYF; CDR3nt: TGTGCCAGCAGTCCGGGACTAGCGGGAGGGCCCCAGTACTTC
j_gene: TRBJ2-1; v_gene: TRBV9; d_gene: TRBD2; abundance: .; CDR3aa: CASEGGGRPSSYNEQFF; CDR3nt: TGTGCCAGCGAGGGGGGCGGGAGGCCGAGCTCCTACAATGAGCAGTTCTTC
j_gene: TRBJ2-7; v_gene: TRBV10-3; d_gene: TRBD1; abundance: .; CDR3aa: CAISLDRGLTYEQYF; CDR3nt: TGTGCCATCAGCTTAGACAGGGGATTGACCTACGAGCAGTACTTC
j_gene: TRBJ1-2; v_gene: TRBV7-2; d_gene: .; abundance: .; CDR3aa: CASSLSQGSWGYTF; CDR3nt: TGTGCCAGCAGCTTAAGTCAGGGGTCGTGGGGCTACACCTTC
j_gene: TRBJ2-5; v_gene: TRBV18; d_gene: .; abundance: once; CDR3aa: CASSPLPGGSQETQYF; CDR3nt: TGTGCCAGCTCACCACTGCCGGGGGGCAGCCAAGAGACCCAGTACTTC
j_gene: TRBJ1-1; v_gene: TRBV5-1; d_gene: TRBD1; abundance: .; CDR3aa: CASSPGGGRGGKTEAFF; CDR3nt: TGCGCCAGCAGCCCCGGGGGAGGCCGAGGGGGCAAAACTGAAGCTTTCTTT
j_gene: TRBJ1-2; v_gene: TRBV7-8; d_gene: .; abundance: .; CDR3aa: CASSPGGLSGYTF; CDR3nt: TGTGCCAGCAGCCCCGGGGGTCTCAGTGGCTACACCTTC
j_gene: TRBJ1-1; v_gene: TRBV7-2; d_gene: TRBD1; abundance: .; CDR3aa: CASSATGQRLAFF; CDR3nt: TGTGCCAGCAGCGCGACAGGGCAAAGGCTAGCTTTCTTT
j_gene: TRBJ1-1; v_gene: TRBV28; d_gene: .; abundance: .; CDR3aa: CASSLWSGDTEAFF; CDR3nt: TGTGCCAGCAGTTTATGGTCGGGGGACACTGAAGCTTTCTTT
j_gene: TRBJ1-1; v_gene: TRBV19; d_gene: TRBD1; abundance: .; CDR3aa: CASSILAGGIRTTEAFF; CDR3nt: TGTGCCAGTAGTATTTTGGCAGGGGGAATTCGGACCACTGAAGCTTTCTTT
j_gene: TRBJ2-1; v_gene: TRBV6-5; d_gene: .; abundance: .; CDR3aa: CASSYATESAYNEQFF; CDR3nt: TGTGCCAGCAGTTACGCGACAGAGAGCGCCTACAATGAGCAGTTCTTC
j_gene: TRBJ2-7; v_gene: TRBV5-1; d_gene: .; abundance: .; CDR3aa: CASSLLGSTYEQYF; CDR3nt: TGCGCCAGCAGCTTGCTGGGCAGTACCTACGAGCAGTACTTC
j_gene: TRBJ2-7; v_gene: TRBV19; d_gene: TRBD2; abundance: .; CDR3aa: CASSIGTSGGYEQYF; CDR3nt: TGTGCCAGTAGTATCGGGACTAGCGGGGGCTACGAGCAGTACTTC
j_gene: TRBJ2-3; v_gene: TRBV14; d_gene: .; abundance: .; CDR3aa: CASSQETGGGDTQYF; CDR3nt: TGTGCCAGCAGCCAAGAGACGGGCGGAGGAGATACGCAGTATTTT
j_gene: TRBJ2-7; v_gene: TRBV6-5; d_gene: .; abundance: .; CDR3aa: CASSSRGYEQYF; CDR3nt: TGTGCCAGCAGTTCCAGGGGCTACGAGCAGTACTTC
j_gene: TRBJ2-5; v_gene: TRBV10-3; d_gene: TRBD2; abundance: .; CDR3aa: CAISVREDAFQETQYF; CDR3nt: TGTGCCATCAGTGTCCGGGAGGATGCGTTCCAAGAGACCCAGTACTTC
j_gene: TRBJ2-1; v_gene: TRBV11-3; d_gene: TRBD1; abundance: .; CDR3aa: CASSLERGQKYNEQFF; CDR3nt: TGTGCCAGCAGCTTAGAGAGGGGACAGAAGTACAATGAGCAGTTCTTC
j_gene: TRBJ2-4; v_gene: TRBV6-6; d_gene: .; abundance: .; CDR3aa: CASSYWEGGGNIQYF; CDR3nt: TGTGCCAGCAGTTACTGGGAGGGGGGTGGGAACATTCAGTACTTC
j_gene: TRBJ2-1; v_gene: TRBV27; d_gene: .; abundance: .; CDR3aa: CASSLEGHEQFF; CDR3nt: TGTGCCAGCAGTTTGGAGGGTCATGAGCAGTTCTTC
j_gene: TRBJ2-3; v_gene: TRBV7-7; d_gene: TRBD2; abundance: once; CDR3aa: CASSSGTSGSTDTQYF; CDR3nt: TGTGCTAGCAGCTCCGGGACTAGCGGTAGCACAGATACGCAGTATTTT
j_gene: TRBJ2-1; v_gene: TRBV18; d_gene: TRBD2; abundance: .; CDR3aa: CASSPPGLAGSGEQFF; CDR3nt: TGTGCCAGCTCACCACCGGGACTAGCGGGATCTGGTGAGCAGTTCTTC
j_gene: TRBJ1-1; v_gene: TRBV19; d_gene: TRBD1; abundance: .; CDR3aa: CASSATGVNTEAFF; CDR3nt: TGTGCCAGTAGTGCGACAGGGGTGAACACTGAAGCTTTCTTT
j_gene: TRBJ2-1; v_gene: TRBV28; d_gene: TRBD1; abundance: .; CDR3aa: CASSPGQGPYNEQFF; CDR3nt: TGTGCCAGCAGCCCGGGACAGGGACCCTACAATGAGCAGTTCTTC
j_gene: TRBJ2-3; v_gene: TRBV5-1; d_gene: TRBD1; abundance: .; CDR3aa: CATTLGTGALTDTQYF; CDR3nt: TGCGCCACCACGTTGGGGACAGGGGCCCTCACAGATACGCAGTATTTT
j_gene: TRBJ2-7; v_gene: TRBV6-5; d_gene: TRBD2; abundance: .; CDR3aa: CASSYYAGVTHYEQYF; CDR3nt: TGTGCCAGCAGTTACTACGCGGGAGTTACCCACTACGAGCAGTACTTC
j_gene: TRBJ2-5; v_gene: TRBV5-6; d_gene: TRBD2; abundance: .; CDR3aa: CASSLVSGRAYETQYF; CDR3nt: TGTGCCAGCAGCTTGGTAAGCGGGAGGGCCTACGAGACCCAGTACTTC